The rows below give T cell receptor beta chains drawn from one sample of a study of CD8 T cells in Susac syndrome. Each CDR3 protein gets one entry after TCRdb re-called the immunoSEQ multiplex PCR reads with MiXCR. Of roughly 130,000 distinct CDR3 sequences listed, nearly 95% are singletons. Sequenced input: CD4+ T cells from PBMCs. The source of these receptors is a human donor in good health. The conserved cysteine and the conserved F or W are not part of the CDR3 here. The D gene is left open where the match is weak.

d_call: TRBD1; j_call: TRBJ2-7; v_call: TRBV4-1; cdr3_length: 12; cdr3_aa: ASSHVTGVSEQY
d_call: TRBD2; j_call: TRBJ2-5; v_call: TRBV12-3/TRBV12-4; cdr3_length: 12; cdr3_aa: ASSPSGSTETQY
d_call: -; j_call: TRBJ2-3; v_call: TRBV2; cdr3_length: 12; cdr3_aa: ATSYWGSTDTQY
d_call: TRBD1; j_call: TRBJ2-6; v_call: TRBV5-4; cdr3_length: 15; cdr3_aa: ASSRTGGLGGANVLT
d_call: -; j_call: TRBJ1-2; v_call: TRBV28; cdr3_length: 10; cdr3_aa: ASSLRGYGYT
d_call: TRBD1; j_call: TRBJ1-3; v_call: TRBV2; cdr3_length: 13; cdr3_aa: ASTPGQGAGNTIY
d_call: -; j_call: TRBJ2-7; v_call: TRBV14; cdr3_length: 10; cdr3_aa: ASGRNSYEQY
d_call: -; j_call: TRBJ1-1; v_call: TRBV6-2/TRBV6-3; cdr3_length: 13; cdr3_aa: ASSYLLGANTEAF
d_call: TRBD2; j_call: TRBJ2-2; v_call: TRBV19; cdr3_length: 13; cdr3_aa: ASRVAGGPSGELF
d_call: TRBD2; j_call: TRBJ2-1; v_call: TRBV18; cdr3_length: 13; cdr3_aa: ASSPKGLAAEEQF
d_call: -; j_call: TRBJ1-5; v_call: TRBV3-1; cdr3_length: 13; cdr3_aa: ASSQDGAPGQPQH
d_call: TRBD1; j_call: TRBJ2-7; v_call: TRBV12-3/TRBV12-4; cdr3_length: 11; cdr3_aa: ANSPRGQGKQY
d_call: TRBD1; j_call: TRBJ1-2; v_call: TRBV3-1; cdr3_length: 11; cdr3_aa: ASSRDSNYGYT
d_call: TRBD2; j_call: TRBJ2-7; v_call: TRBV28; cdr3_length: 10; cdr3_aa: ASRRLADEQY
d_call: TRBD1; j_call: TRBJ2-1; v_call: TRBV24-1; cdr3_length: 14; cdr3_aa: ATSDSGTGGYNEQF
d_call: -; j_call: TRBJ2-7; v_call: TRBV3-1; cdr3_length: 12; cdr3_aa: ASSQVRVRYEQY
d_call: TRBD1; j_call: TRBJ2-1; v_call: TRBV5-1; cdr3_length: 12; cdr3_aa: ASSLATGVDEQF
d_call: -; j_call: TRBJ2-7; v_call: TRBV29-1; cdr3_length: 11; cdr3_aa: SVGLYSPYEQY
d_call: -; j_call: TRBJ1-5; v_call: TRBV7-9; cdr3_length: 16; cdr3_aa: ASSSQPEDGRSNQPQH
d_call: TRBD1; j_call: TRBJ2-7; v_call: TRBV15; cdr3_length: 12; cdr3_aa: ATSAQTGDFEQY
d_call: TRBD2; j_call: TRBJ2-1; v_call: TRBV5-4; cdr3_length: 14; cdr3_aa: ASSLGGTSGSVEQF
d_call: -; j_call: TRBJ2-7; v_call: TRBV7-2; cdr3_length: 11; cdr3_aa: ATGNFRTSEQY
d_call: TRBD1; j_call: TRBJ2-2; v_call: TRBV24-1; cdr3_length: 13; cdr3_aa: ATSGRQGFTGELF
d_call: TRBD2; j_call: TRBJ2-1; v_call: TRBV2; cdr3_length: 13; cdr3_aa: ASSLAGGPGNEQF
d_call: TRBD1; j_call: TRBJ1-3; v_call: TRBV12-3/TRBV12-4; cdr3_length: 15; cdr3_aa: ASSFGDRPSSGNTIY
d_call: -; j_call: TRBJ2-1; v_call: TRBV7-6; cdr3_length: 9; cdr3_aa: ASSSYYEQF
d_call: -; j_call: TRBJ2-7; v_call: TRBV20-1; cdr3_length: 12; cdr3_aa: SAPKGEGRYEQY
d_call: TRBD1; j_call: TRBJ2-7; v_call: TRBV29-1; cdr3_length: 10; cdr3_aa: SYGTASYEQY
d_call: -; j_call: TRBJ2-1; v_call: TRBV24-1; cdr3_length: 12; cdr3_aa: ATSGGVPYNEQF
d_call: -; j_call: TRBJ1-2; v_call: TRBV5-4; cdr3_length: 12; cdr3_aa: ASSLVPFNYGYT
d_call: -; j_call: TRBJ2-5; v_call: TRBV18; cdr3_length: 11; cdr3_aa: ASSPGMRETQY
d_call: TRBD2; j_call: TRBJ2-6; v_call: TRBV5-1; cdr3_length: 14; cdr3_aa: ASSLDREAGANVLT
d_call: TRBD2; j_call: TRBJ2-1; v_call: TRBV29-1; cdr3_length: 12; cdr3_aa: SVGLALSYNEQF
d_call: TRBD1; j_call: TRBJ2-4; v_call: TRBV25-1; cdr3_length: 13; cdr3_aa: ASSEWGTGKNIQY
d_call: -; j_call: TRBJ2-2; v_call: TRBV28; cdr3_length: 10; cdr3_aa: ASSWGNRELF
d_call: TRBD2; j_call: TRBJ2-2; v_call: TRBV4-2; cdr3_length: 15; cdr3_aa: ASSQEVAGVYTGELF
d_call: -; j_call: TRBJ2-7; v_call: TRBV29-1; cdr3_length: 11; cdr3_aa: SVASAAAYEQY
d_call: -; j_call: TRBJ2-6; v_call: TRBV12-3/TRBV12-4; cdr3_length: 13; cdr3_aa: ASSYRVSGANVLT
d_call: -; j_call: TRBJ2-5; v_call: TRBV19; cdr3_length: 10; cdr3_aa: ASSTGRETQY
d_call: TRBD1; j_call: TRBJ1-3; v_call: TRBV5-4; cdr3_length: 13; cdr3_aa: ASSWTGGSGNTIY
d_call: -; j_call: TRBJ2-3; v_call: TRBV14; cdr3_length: 12; cdr3_aa: ASSHLAHTDTQY
d_call: -; j_call: TRBJ2-7; v_call: TRBV12-3/TRBV12-4; cdr3_length: 12; cdr3_aa: ASSLVGYTYEQY
d_call: -; j_call: TRBJ2-5; v_call: TRBV7-6; cdr3_length: 13; cdr3_aa: ASSPITTGQETQY
d_call: TRBD1; j_call: TRBJ1-2; v_call: TRBV6-1; cdr3_length: 12; cdr3_aa: ASSENRGHYGYT
d_call: -; j_call: TRBJ2-1; v_call: TRBV18; cdr3_length: 15; cdr3_aa: ASSPVELGGYYNEQF
d_call: TRBD1; j_call: TRBJ1-1; v_call: TRBV29-1; cdr3_length: 11; cdr3_aa: SVWVRGGTEAF
d_call: TRBD1; j_call: TRBJ2-1; v_call: TRBV7-9; cdr3_length: 12; cdr3_aa: ASSLDREYNEQF
d_call: TRBD2; j_call: TRBJ2-1; v_call: TRBV6-2/TRBV6-3; cdr3_length: 13; cdr3_aa: ASSPLADSRGEQF
d_call: -; j_call: TRBJ1-2; v_call: TRBV12-3/TRBV12-4; cdr3_length: 9; cdr3_aa: ASSSGPGYT
d_call: TRBD2; j_call: TRBJ2-7; v_call: TRBV6-1; cdr3_length: 13; cdr3_aa: ASSATSESSYEQY
d_call: -; j_call: TRBJ1-1; v_call: TRBV20-1; cdr3_length: 12; cdr3_aa: SARIPLSYTEAF
d_call: TRBD2; j_call: TRBJ2-1; v_call: TRBV4-1; cdr3_length: 16; cdr3_aa: ASSQDWASRGGYGEQF
d_call: TRBD1; j_call: TRBJ2-2; v_call: TRBV24-1; cdr3_length: 14; cdr3_aa: ATSDLRTGRTGELF
d_call: TRBD2; j_call: TRBJ2-5; v_call: TRBV12-3/TRBV12-4; cdr3_length: 12; cdr3_aa: ASSPSGGRETQY
d_call: -; j_call: TRBJ2-7; v_call: TRBV7-2; cdr3_length: 11; cdr3_aa: ASSLTEAYEQY
d_call: -; j_call: TRBJ2-1; v_call: TRBV29-1; cdr3_length: 12; cdr3_aa: SVELRQVLNEQF
d_call: TRBD2; j_call: TRBJ2-1; v_call: TRBV7-2; cdr3_length: 13; cdr3_aa: ASSPMLAGGTGQF
d_call: -; j_call: TRBJ1-1; v_call: TRBV20-1; cdr3_length: 9; cdr3_aa: SAPPRVEAF
d_call: -; j_call: TRBJ2-1; v_call: TRBV20-1; cdr3_length: 12; cdr3_aa: SALLVSPLNEQF
d_call: -; j_call: TRBJ2-2; v_call: TRBV12-3/TRBV12-4; cdr3_length: 12; cdr3_aa: ASTTVRGPGELF